This T cell receptor beta chain emerged from a study of T cell repertoires in cytomegalovirus infection. Whole-study context: Public TCR beta signatures provided an indication of both CMV infection and a matching HLA type.

One entry per CDR3 protein, called by TCRdb with MiXCR from the reads. The repertoire consists of some 300,000 distinct CDR3 sequences, with roughly a tenth occurring once and the leading ten covering around 2.4%. The V end lost 7 bases, the J end lost 4 bases, and 8 bases lay between the germline ends. Germline CDR1 reads DFQATT; CDR2 reads SNEGSKA (reference sequence). The CDR3 sequence is 11 residues long. Whole-study findings and limits: CMV carriers having the relevant HLA were flagged by cumulative public TCR beta family frequency. Dominating the ex vivo response were HLA-C-restricted CMV-specific TCR beta clonotypes.

This clonotype appeared many times. Its antigen is currently unknown. V usage is TRBV20-1 and J usage is TRBJ2-1; D remains ambiguous. This receptor was identified in a human donor in good health (CMV status not recorded). Some clones in this sample may be carry-over from other donors' samples. The specimen sequenced was PBMCs. CDR3 sequence (DNA): TGCAGTGTCCCGAGGTACAATGAGCAGTTCTTC. It encodes CSVPRYNEQFF.